One sample yielded the 20 T cell receptor beta chains listed below, sequenced in a study of identical twins. Each CDR3 protein gets one entry after TCRdb re-called the 5' RACE reads with MiXCR. The sample includes 1.5 million to 2 million distinct CDR3 sequences, less than 35% of them seen just once. The material sequenced was cord blood. These receptors all come from a newborn girl in good health.

This clonotype was seen more than once but under ten times. The gene calls are TRBV7-2 and TRBJ2-7; 7 bases map to TRBD1. The CDR3 covers 17 residues. CDR1 and CDR2 from the germline V gene are SGHTA and FQGNSA. The V and J ends lost 4 bases and 2 bases, in that order; junction bases with no gene match: 14. The CDR3 DNA is TGTGCCAGCAGCTCGTTTAGTCTCCCGACAGGGCCCTACGAGCAGTACTTC. Its protein product is CASSSFSLPTGPYEQYF.

The chain joins TRBV20-1 to TRBJ1-1; D ambiguous. CDR1 and CDR2 (germline): DFQATT, SNEGSKA (reference sequence). The CDR3 extends over 12 amino acids. Between the trimmed V and J ends, which lost 6 bases and 0 bases, there was a span of 8 bases. The CDR3 loop is CSAHPVNTEAFF. The CDR3 DNA reads as TGCAGTGCCCACCCCGTGAACACTGAAGCTTTCTTT.

CDR3 region: CASSQPLGYEQYF. In DNA, the CDR3 is TGCGCCAGCAGCCAACCTCTAGGCTACGAGCAGTACTTC. The chain is built from TRBV4-1 and TRBJ2-7; D is unresolved. The CDR3 is 13 residues long. Germline-derived CDR1 and CDR2 are MGHRA and YSYEKL. V lost 2 bases and J lost 3, with 8 bases in between.

This clonotype was detected only a few times. This chain links TRBV27 with TRBJ1-6; no reliable D call. The V gene lost 3 bases and the J gene lost 7 bases, with 10 bases spanning the gap. In germline, CDR1 is MNHEY, CDR2 SMNVEV (reference sequence). The CDR3 has 14 residues. The CDR3 region is CASSFGEKNSPLHF. DNA for the CDR3: TGTGCCAGCAGTTTCGGGGAAAAGAATTCACCCCTCCACTTT.

The V gene is TRBV20-1, the J gene TRBJ2-1; no firm D call. This CDR3 has 15 residues. Germline V lookup: CDR1 DFQATT, CDR2 SNEGSKA (reference sequence). Trimming left V 6 bases short and J 0 bases short, with 15 bases between. CDR3 in DNA: TGCAGTGCGCCTCGGGCGCAAAGCTCCTACAATGAGCAGTTCTTC. It specifies CSAPRAQSSYNEQFF.

The chain couples TRBV2 to TRBJ1-1, with D tentatively TRBD1 (5 bases). With 6 bases removed from V and 5 bases from J, the gap between germline ends came to 10 bases. Germline values: CDR1 SNHLY, CDR2 FYNNEI. This CDR3 has 12 amino acids. CDR3 in DNA: TGTGCCAGCAGGATCAGGGAAACTGAAGCTTTCTTT. Encoded protein: CASRIRETEAFF.

This clonotype was found once. The chain combines TRBV20-1 with TRBJ2-5; TRBD2 matches at 7 bases. The length of the CDR3 is 16 residues. Germline V CDR1 and CDR2: DFQATT, SNEGSKA (reference sequence). The junction had 22 bases not matched to a gene; V was cut back by 4 bases and J by 11 bases. CDR3 coding DNA: TGCAGTGCTATACCAGCGGGACTCGGAAAATACAATGAGCAGTACTTC. Translating gives CSAIPAGLGKYNEQYF.

In its sample, this clonotype was seen a few times. V and J are TRBV10-3 and TRBJ2-7; maybe TRBD1 (6 bases). The CDR3 contains 13 residues. Per the germline V gene, CDR1 is ENHRY and CDR2 is SYGVKD. Trimming removed 5 bases from V and 5 bases from J, with 13 bases in between. The CDR3 region is CAISSQGLDEQYF. The CDR3 DNA sequence: TGTGCCATCAGTTCACAGGGTTTGGACGAGCAGTACTTC.

This chain links TRBV6-6 with TRBJ2-7; 8 bases agree with TRBD1. This CDR3 is 14 amino acids long. Germline assignment: CDR1 MNHNY and CDR2 SVGAGI (reference sequence). The ends lost 5 bases at V and 2 bases at J; junction bases unmatched: 5. The CDR3 bases are TGTGCCAGCAGTCGACAGGGGAGAGCCTACGAGCAGTACTTC. Its translation is CASSRQGRAYEQYF.

About this clonotype itself: A read error may produce the germline difference seen at one junction end. This chain connects TRBV6-6 to TRBJ1-6, with 7 positions matching TRBD1. Germline V gene sequence: CDR1 MNHNY, CDR2 SVGAGI (reference sequence). There are 16 residues in the CDR3. This chain's CDR3 is CASSYTGETYNSPPHF. In DNA, the CDR3 is TGTGCCAGCAGTTACACAGGGGAAACCTATAATTCACCCCCCCACTTT.

The chain couples TRBV4-1 to TRBJ2-1; 13 bases fit TRBD2. The length of the CDR3 is 17 residues. V shed 3 bases and J 3 bases; nucleotides not matched to a gene: 5. In germline, CDR1 is MGHRA, CDR2 YSYEKL. CDR3 amino acids: CASSQGLAGLRYNEQFF. The CDR3 bases are TGCGCCAGCAGCCAGGGACTAGCGGGGTTACGCTACAATGAGCAGTTCTTC.

The chain uses TRBV20-1 and TRBJ1-1; 11 nucleotides agree with TRBD1. The ends lost 2 bases at V and 5 bases at J; junction bases unmatched: 4. This CDR3 has 14 residues. Per the germline V gene, CDR1 is DFQATT and CDR2 is SNEGSKA (reference sequence). This CDR3 reads CSARLGQGATEAFF. CDR3 bases: TGCAGTGCTAGACTTGGACAGGGGGCGACTGAAGCTTTCTTT.

Ten or more counts support this clonotype. The chain couples TRBV7-9 to TRBJ2-7, with unresolved D. CDR1 and CDR2 (germline): SEHNR, FQNEAQ (reference sequence). V dropped 6 bases and J dropped 4 bases, with 7 bases sitting between them. This CDR3 region has 11 residues. The CDR3, as DNA: TGTGCCAGCAGTACACAGTACGAGCAGTACTTC. Its protein is CASSTQYEQYF.

The V gene is TRBV7-9, the J gene TRBJ1-1; TRBD1 might be the D (5 bases). The V and J ends lost 1 base and 0 bases respectively, with 9 bases between them. The CDR3 is 15 residues long. Germline lookup yields CDR1 SEHNR and CDR2 FQNEAQ (reference sequence). The CDR3 bases are TGTGCCAGCAGCTTAGGGGGACGGGTGAACACTGAAGCTTTCTTT. Protein: CASSLGGRVNTEAFF. The whole variable domain, remainder taken from reference TRBV7-9 and TRBJ1-1, is DTGVSQNPRHKITKRGQNVTFRCDPISEHNRLYWYRQTLGQGPEFLTYFQNEAQLEKSRLLSDRFSAERPKGSFSTLEIQRTEQGDSAMYLCASSLGGRVNTEAFFGQGTRLTVV.

The chain is built from TRBV5-1 and TRBJ2-5; D possibly corresponds to TRBD2 (5 bases). The J call may be mistaken, given a closer DNA end match to TRBJ2-7. Looked up from germline, CDR1 is SGHRS and CDR2 is YFSETQ. CDR3 length: 15 residues. The CDR3 protein is CASSRTGPRRYEQYF. CDR3 DNA sequence: TGCGCCAGCAGTAGAACCGGGCCACGGAGGTACGAGCAGTACTTC.

Ten or more counts support this clonotype. The genes are TRBV12-3 or TRBV12-4 and TRBJ2-7; D remains unclear. V was pared by 5 bases and J by 4 bases, with 12 bases between. This CDR3 is built from 13 residues. This chain's CDR3 is CASSPTGRYEQYF. CDR3 DNA: TGTGCCAGCAGTCCGACGGGTCGGTACGAGCAGTACTTC.

This rearrangement joins TRBV12-3 or TRBV12-4 to TRBJ2-7; TRBD2 is a possible D gene (6 bases). This CDR3 spans 15 amino acids. The V end lost 5 bases, the J end lost 3 bases, and 17 bases lay between the germline ends. The CDR3 loop is CASSTNGGLYYEQYF. The CDR3 nucleotides read TGTGCCAGCAGTACGAACGGGGGACTTTACTACGAGCAGTACTTC.

The sample holds a few counts of this clonotype. The V gene is TRBV20-1, the J gene TRBJ2-3, with D possibly TRBD1 on 5 matching bases. The CDR3 spans 14 residues. Trimming pared 3 bases from V and 2 bases from J, leaving 12 bases between. Germline values: CDR1 DFQATT, CDR2 SNEGSKA (reference sequence). The CDR3 DNA sequence: TGCAGTGCTAGTAGGGAAGGGGCCACAGATACGCAGTATTTT. Translation: CSASREGATDTQYF.

The J gene is TRBJ2-5, the V gene TRBV7-6; possible D gene TRBD1, 6 bases. With 5 bases removed from V and 13 bases from J, the gap between germline ends came to 14 bases. This CDR3 has 11 amino acids. Germline lookup yields CDR1 SGHVS and CDR2 FNYEAQ. The CDR3 sequence is CASSDRYERYF. The CDR3 DNA is TGTGCCAGCAGCGACAGGTACGAGCGGTACTTC.

This clonotype was picked up many times. J is TRBJ2-4 and V is TRBV4-2; D not certain. With 3 bases removed from V and 1 base from J, the gap between germline ends came to 13 bases. Germline lookup yields CDR1 LGHNA and CDR2 YNFKEQ. This CDR3 has 16 residues. CDR3 DNA sequence: TGTGCCAGCAGCCACCACCCTAGTGGGGCCAAAAACATTCAGTACTTC. It yields the protein CASSHHPSGAKNIQYF.